The text below deals with one T cell receptor beta chain. Its recognized antigen is unknown. No much larger clonotype is one base removed from it; base qualities were not supplied. V drops 0 bases and J drops 7 bases, leaving 16 bases in between. Per the germline V gene, LGHNA is the CDR1 and YNFKEQ is the CDR2. The CDR3 runs 16 amino acids, cysteine and phenylalanine included. The only DNA kept is the CDR3, 48 bases in frame from the first base. These data are taken from a study of T cell responses to AZD1222 COVID-19 vaccine (dated by TCRdb to the early 2020s). About the study as a whole: AZD1222 recipients given second doses at about 4 weeks or at about 12 weeks were pooled, since spike-specific TCR depth and breadth were not found to differ between the two schedules. TCR sequencing covered more than 230 trial participants: about 210 given two doses of AZD1222 and approximately 26 given two doses of MenACWY control vaccine. Enrollment into the trials was organized by age into subgroups of 18-55, 56-69 and 70-plus years, and those subgroups contained approximately 160, 26 and 62 TCR-sequenced participants, respectively.

Overall study outcomes, separate from this receptor: Reportedly, almost half of the unique spike-specific TCRs recognized epitopes lying outside the regions that are mutated in the B.1.351 and B.1.1.7 variants. Conclusions about previously exposed vaccinees were limited because only six or seven AZD1222 recipients were SARS-CoV-2 seropositive at baseline. The whole spike protein was spanned by vaccine-associated CD4 TCRs, and dominant responses were seen in regions 160-218 and 743-854. In the small 56-69-year group, the increase in depth fell short of significance, most likely because of low power. Participants were mostly white British and included more females than males, and it was suggested by the authors that clonal diversity may have been underestimated. Because no day 14 peak-response samples were available, the repertoires could be characterized only after the peak T cell response. After two AZD1222 doses, spike-specific TCR breadth and depth were significantly higher than at day 0 and than in MenACWY recipients.

The time point label for this specimen denotes: baseline before first vaccination. Vaccinee samples were obtained from the UK trials COV001 and COV002, which included a single-blind randomized controlled phase 2/3 trial of AZD1222 (ChAdOx1 nCoV-19) in healthy adults. For TCRbeta chain sequencing, PBMC samples from trial participants were taken at day 0 and at day 28 after the second dose. The CDR3 regions of human TCRbeta chains were subjected to immunosequencing. The authors' pipeline ran thus. TCRs in the repertoires were compared against a reference library of SARS-CoV-2-specific TCRs that had been generated with the MIRA antigen-specificity platform. Breadth meant the fraction of unique TCRs that were SARS-CoV-2-associated, whereas depth meant the fraction of total T cells that were SARS-CoV-2-associated. Using the MIRA data, every spike-specific TCR was mapped to the spike region that the TCR reacted to and assigned to either a CD4 or a CD8 class. Log10-transformed breadth and depth values were compared by one-way ANOVA with Sidak's multiple comparisons tests. TCRdb stores this immuneACCESS table with in-frame sequences only. Part of the clones is absent; in the studies checked, under half of the shortfall reflects unresolved V genes, and no reason is known for the rest. V and J calls plus clone size are reproduced from that table; the DNA served to infer D and trimming. The sample table shows around 150,000 clones, and 80% to 95% are seen once. In total, the top ten clones hold around 2.5% of the sample.

The sequencing here drew on peripheral blood, taken on day 0 of AZD1222 vaccination. This chain is built from TRBV4-2 and TRBJ2-1, with the D gene possibly TRBD1 or TRBD2, each one fitting 5 bases. This receptor was identified in an adult in good health. The DNA reads as follows: TGTGCCAGCAGCCAAGACGAGGGGTTGCGATTGAATGAGCAGTTCTTC. This encodes CASSQDEGLRLNEQFF.